This record looks at one T cell receptor beta chain sequence and its context. It has no known antigen specificity. No quality values exist for individual bases; no much larger clone is one base distant. Including the terminal cysteine and phenylalanine, the CDR3 comprises 12 residues. The retained sequence is limited to the CDR3, 36 bases, with the frame set at the first base. CDR1 and CDR2, looked up from the germline V gene, are SGHAT and FQNNGV. V is clipped by 2 bases and J by 7 bases, and the sequence between their germline boundaries is 7 bases long. The collaborating institutions used their own protocols to collect whole blood in K2EDTA tubes. For TCRbeta analysis, collaborator samples were shipped as frozen whole blood, as isolated PBMCs, or as DNA extracted from either sample type. The sample belongs to a study of blood T cell repertoires in COVID-19 (TCRdb year 2020). About the study as a whole: The collaborator samples originated in the United States, Italy and Spain and spanned the acute and convalescent phases of COVID-19. The prospective study material was composed of cDNA or gDNA derived from T cells, B-cell-depleted T cells, or PBMCs. Subjects who had been exposed to COVID-19, were actively infected with it, or had recovered from it provided the deeply sampled blood TCRbeta repertoires that made up the dataset. The repertoires were released in a freely available public database meant as a resource for research on the immune response to SARS-CoV-2. The samples were drawn from the first 160 participants of the ongoing ImmuneRACE study and from under 1,500 subjects provided by 6 global collaborators. Nearly every sample came with metadata listing a de-identified subject ID, COVID-19 status, age in years and sex. Where HLA class I and class II types were available, the types were taken from metadata supplied by the sample provider, not from assay-based typing. Broader findings and caveats from the paper: How much clinical and demographic metadata was included differed by source and by participant, and the metadata was provided uncurated.

TCRbeta CDR3 regions were amplified from genomic DNA using the immunoSEQ Assay, a bias-controlled multiplex PCR. The published analysis was carried out like this. Within the assay, amplification of reference gene primers was used to estimate how many nucleated cells each sample contained. To quantify the absolute abundance of each unique TCRbeta CDR3 rearrangement, sequence reads were collapsed and filtered. For each sample, productive Simpson clonality was calculated by taking the square root of Simpson's diversity index across productive rearrangements. Held by TCRdb, this immuneACCESS table contains in-frame sequences only and omits some clones. Under half of the omission traces to an unresolved V gene where checked; the cause of the rest is unknown. That table gives V, J and clone size, and the DNA gave D and trimming. The table for this sample lists 60,000 to 70,000 clones; over 75% of them were counted only once. Of the sample, roughly 1.2% is held by the ten largest clones.

The rearranged chain carries TRBV11-2 and TRBJ2-3; the D gene is perhaps TRBD2, from 5 matching bases. The sequenced material came from peripheral blood. The clonotype comes from a woman aged 60-70 years with acute or convalescent COVID-19. The DNA sequence is given as TGTGCCAGCAGCTTATACGGGAATACGCAGTATTTT. The translation is CASSLYGNTQYF.